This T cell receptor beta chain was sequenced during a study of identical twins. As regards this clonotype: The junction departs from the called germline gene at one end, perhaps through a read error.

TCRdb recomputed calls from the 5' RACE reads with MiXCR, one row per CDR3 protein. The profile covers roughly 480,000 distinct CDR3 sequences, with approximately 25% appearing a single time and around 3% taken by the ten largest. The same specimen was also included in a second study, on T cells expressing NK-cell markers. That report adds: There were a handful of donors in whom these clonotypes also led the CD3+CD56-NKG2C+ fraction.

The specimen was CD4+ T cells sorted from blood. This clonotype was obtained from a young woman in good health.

CDR3 sequence (DNA): TGCAGTGCCAGAGGGGGAGTCGACTATGGCTACACCTTC. Protein sequence: CSARGGVDYGYTF. This chain uses TRBV20-1 with TRBJ1-2; maybe TRBD1 (6 bases). The CDR3 is made up of 13 amino acids. CDR1 is DFQATT and CDR2 is SNEGSKA in the germline V gene (reference sequence).